These 4 T cell receptor beta chains share one sample of origin, sequenced in a study of cytomegalovirus exposure and HLA in healthy donors. A multiplex PCR was run with 60 Vbeta primers and 13 Jbeta primers. Measured with immunoSEQ multiplex PCR; TCRdb has only the in-frame clones, and not every one. Among some 110,000 clones listed, around 77% were seen once. The sequenced sample was PBMCs. The receptor set was obtained from a man aged 45-60 years in good health and CMV-seropositive.

This clone was seen more than once but under ten times. The chain carries TRBV5-5 and TRBJ2-2, with D possibly TRBD2 on 6 matching bases. Deletions cut 0 bases from V and 0 bases from J, with 9 bases between. Germline V gene sequence: CDR1 SGHKS, CDR2 YYEKEE (reference sequence). The CDR3 has 16 amino acids. CDR3 region: CASSLGASANTGELFF. CDR3 bases: TGTGCCAGCAGCTTGGGGGCTAGCGCGAACACCGGGGAGCTGTTTTTT.

V gene TRBV6-6 combines with J gene TRBJ2-7, with 10 bases matching TRBD1. CDR1 MNHNY and CDR2 SVGAGI come from the germline V gene (reference sequence). The CDR3 has 14 amino acids. J lost 3 bases, V lost 6 bases, and 5 bases had no gene match. CDR3 nucleotides: TGTGCCAGCAGACCCGGGACAGGGGTCTACGAGCAGTACTTC. As protein: CASRPGTGVYEQYF.

The chain recombines TRBV4-1 with TRBJ2-3; a possible D gene is TRBD1 (5 bases). Germline V gives CDR1 MGHRA, CDR2 YSYEKL. Trimming left V 1 base short and J 4 bases short, with 6 bases between. The CDR3 runs 13 residues. The CDR3 DNA reads as TGCGCCAGCAGCCAAGGGACACCAGATACGCAGTATTTT. This encodes CASSQGTPDTQYF.

This clone was counted once. The chain couples TRBV5-4 to TRBJ1-5; D is perhaps TRBD1 (5 bases). Germline CDR1 is SGHNT and CDR2 is YYREEE (reference sequence). Trimming cost V 4 bases and J 4 bases, with 12 bases left between them. The CDR3 has 14 residues. The DNA for the CDR3 is TGTGCCAGCAGCGCGGGACGGGGAAATCAGCCCCAGCATTTT. Its protein is CASSAGRGNQPQHF.